Each of the 30 T cell receptor beta chains below was sequenced from the same sample in a study of CD8 T cells in ankylosing spondylitis. The antigens for these receptors are not known. Study-wide points: Ankylosing spondylitis blood appeared to carry a characteristic TCR beta motif of roughly 8 highly homologous variants.

TCRdb reprocessed the 5' RACE reads with MiXCR, giving one entry per CDR3 protein. The table records 350,000 or so distinct CDR3 sequences, 8% of them present only once. Sequencing was performed on blood, either unsorted or a sorted T cell fraction (not recorded which). The receptors here all came from a male donor with ankylosing spondylitis.

The chain joins TRBV28 to TRBJ2-7; 8 bases are shared with TRBD2. V lost 5 bases and J lost 4; bases outside the gene matches: 13. The CDR3 is 16 amino acids. The germline V gene has CDR1 MDHEN and CDR2 SYDVKM. CDR3 in amino acids: CASSPRWERESYEQYF. As DNA, the CDR3 is TGTGCCAGCAGTCCCCGGTGGGAGCGGGAGTCATACGAGCAGTACTTC. Full variable domain (remainder filled in from reference TRBV28 and TRBJ2-7): DVKVTQSSRYLVKRTGEKVFLECVQDMDHENMFWYRQDPGLGLRLIYFSYDVKMKEKGDIPEGYSVSREKKERFSLILESASTNQTSMYLCASSPRWERESYEQYFGPGTRLTVT.

V and J are TRBV7-3 and TRBJ2-2; 8 bases are a match to TRBD1. Germline CDR1 and CDR2: SGHTA and FQGTGA. J was trimmed by 7 bases and V by 4 bases; bases with no gene match: 8. The CDR3 has 15 residues. Here the CDR3 reads CASSSGQGRGGELFF. In DNA form, the CDR3 reads TGTGCCAGCAGCTCCGGACAGGGCCGGGGCGGGGAGCTGTTTTTT. Complete variable domain (other parts from reference TRBV7-3 and TRBJ2-2): GAGVSQTPSNKVTEKGKYVELRCDPISGHTALYWYRQSLGQGPEFLIYFQGTGAADDSGLPNDRFFAVRPEGSVSTLKIQRTERGDSAVYLCASSSGQGRGGELFFGEGSRLTVL.

The chain recombines TRBV11-2 with TRBJ2-2; 7 nucleotides agree with TRBD2. Germline lookup yields CDR1 SGHAT and CDR2 FQNNGV. V was clipped by 1 base and J by 3 bases; unmatched bases: 5. This CDR3 has 16 residues. The CDR3 DNA is TGTGCCAGCAGCTTAGTGGCGGGAGAGCACACCGGGGAGCTGTTTTTT. Its translation is CASSLVAGEHTGELFF.

The chain uses TRBV2 and TRBJ2-3; either TRBD1 or TRBD2 may fit D (5 bases each). CDR3 size: 15 residues. The germline V and J ends were trimmed by 6 bases and 1 base, with 14 bases remaining between them. CDR1 SNHLY and CDR2 FYNNEI come from the germline V gene. The CDR3 DNA reads as TGTGCCAGCAGCTACAGGACTCGAGGCACAGATACGCAGTATTTT. Translating gives CASSYRTRGTDTQYF.

This chain uses TRBV3-1 with TRBJ2-6; D not certain. The V gene's germline CDR1 is LGHDT and CDR2 YNNKEL (reference sequence). V was cut by 0 bases and J by 4 bases, with 7 bases left in between. This CDR3 region has 15 residues. CDR3 protein: CASSQDWSGANVLTF. In DNA, the CDR3 is TGTGCCAGCAGCCAAGACTGGTCCGGGGCCAACGTCCTGACTTTC.

The V call is TRBV7-9, the J call TRBJ1-6, with 7 nucleotides matching TRBD1. V shed 5 bases, J shed 8 bases, and the junction held 6 bases outside the gene matches. The CDR3 consists of 14 residues. The germline CDR1 and CDR2 sequences are SEHNR and FQNEAQ (reference sequence). The CDR3 here is CASSGRDSHSPLHF. CDR3 sequence (DNA): TGTGCCAGCAGCGGGCGGGACAGCCATTCACCCCTCCACTTT. Full variable domain (missing parts from reference TRBV7-9 and TRBJ1-6): DTGVSQNPRHKITKRGQNVTFRCDPISEHNRLYWYRQTLGQGPEFLTYFQNEAQLEKSRLLSDRFSAERPKGSFSTLEIQRTEQGDSAMYLCASSGRDSHSPLHFGNGTRLTVT.

This clonotype appeared a few times. The chain carries TRBV14 and TRBJ2-1; 7 nucleotides line up with TRBD2. The germline gives CDR1 SGHDN, CDR2 FVKESK. The length of the CDR3 is 15 residues. J was trimmed by 6 bases and V by 0 bases; bases with no gene match: 5. The CDR3 DNA follows: TGTGCCAGCAGCCAAGAAAGGACTAGAAGCAATGAGCAGTTCTTC. Protein product: CASSQERTRSNEQFF.

This clonotype was detected only a few times. This rearrangement joins TRBV20-1 to TRBJ1-6; tentatively, D is TRBD1 (5 bases). The CDR3 runs 13 residues. Looked up from germline, CDR1 is DFQATT and CDR2 is SNEGSKA (reference sequence). Deletions cut 5 bases from V and 8 bases from J, with 13 bases between. As DNA, the CDR3 is TGCAGTGCTCACCGGGGCCGGCATTCACCCCTCCACTTT. Translation gives CSAHRGRHSPLHF.

In its sample, this clonotype was seen a few times. The chain combines TRBV7-9 with TRBJ2-7, with 9 bases fitting TRBD1. Germline lookup yields CDR1 SEHNR and CDR2 FQNEAQ (reference sequence). The CDR3 has 17 residues. Losses at the gene ends were 2 bases for V and 1 base for J; bases not matched to a gene: 9. The DNA of the CDR3 is TGTGCCAGCAGCTTAAACTTTGTGGGACAGGGTTCCTACGAGCAGTACTTC. It translates to CASSLNFVGQGSYEQYF. The full variable domain, its missing parts supplied by reference TRBV7-9 and TRBJ2-7, is DTGVSQNPRHKITKRGQNVTFRCDPISEHNRLYWYRQTLGQGPEFLTYFQNEAQLEKSRLLSDRFSAERPKGSFSTLEIQRTEQGDSAMYLCASSLNFVGQGSYEQYFGPGTRLTVT.

This clonotype occurred many times. The rearrangement uses TRBV28 and TRBJ2-1, with TRBD2 as a possible D gene (6 bases). CDR3 length: 11 amino acids. Germline V CDR1 and CDR2: MDHEN, SYDVKM. Trimming took 8 bases from V and 5 from J, leaving 7 bases between them. The CDR3 spells CASGGDNEQFF. The CDR3 nucleotides read TGTGCCAGCGGAGGGGACAATGAGCAGTTCTTC.

In this sample, this clonotype turned up many times. This chain uses TRBV18 with TRBJ1-5; no clear D. Trimming removed 6 bases at V and 2 bases at J, with 17 bases between. Germline CDR1 is KGHSH and CDR2 is LQKENI. This CDR3 has 16 amino acids. The CDR3 DNA sequence: TGTGCCAGCTCCCAAAGCCTTGGGGATCGCAATCAGCCCCAGCATTTT. Protein sequence: CASSQSLGDRNQPQHF.

This sequence joins TRBV20-1 and TRBJ1-2; D is uncertain. The V end was cut by 4 bases, the J end by 7 bases, with 13 bases between. The germline gives CDR1 DFQATT, CDR2 SNEGSKA (reference sequence). The CDR3 contains 12 residues. The CDR3 sequence: CSATALEVGYTF. CDR3 coding DNA: TGCAGTGCTACCGCCCTGGAGGTTGGCTACACCTTC.

This clonotype occurred many times. This chain links TRBV12-3 or TRBV12-4 with TRBJ2-2, with TRBD2 as a possible D gene (6 bases). This CDR3 has 18 residues. Deletions cut 3 bases from V and 4 bases from J, with 21 bases between. CDR3 coding DNA: TGTGCCAGCAGTTTTTCGGCAGAGATAGGGAGGTTCACCGGGGAGCTGTTTTTT. Translating gives CASSFSAEIGRFTGELFF.

The chain links TRBV6-5 to TRBJ2-3; 7 nucleotides align to TRBD2. The V and J ends lost 0 bases and 2 bases, in that order; junction bases with no gene match: 11. This CDR3 spans 18 amino acids. Germline-derived CDR1 and CDR2 are MNHEY and SVGAGI. CDR3 region: CASSYSAGRARTTDTQYF. The CDR3 DNA follows: TGTGCCAGCAGTTACTCAGCGGGGAGAGCCAGGACCACAGATACGCAGTATTTT.

There are a few counts of this clonotype. This chain links TRBV4-1 with TRBJ1-1, with D perhaps TRBD1 (6 bases). The CDR3 loop spans 16 amino acids. The germline V gene encodes CDR1 MGHRA and CDR2 YSYEKL. V gave up 7 bases and J gave up 0 bases, with 18 bases separating them. The CDR3 DNA reads as TGCGCCAGCACCCCTAGGGGGGGAGATATGAACACTGAAGCTTTCTTT. It is translated as CASTPRGGDMNTEAFF.

This chain joins TRBV6-5 and TRBJ2-7; 10 bases agree with TRBD2. The CDR3 is 17 residues long. Unmatched junction bases numbered 12, after V lost 2 bases and J lost 5 bases. CDR1 and CDR2 from the germline V gene are MNHEY and SVGAGI. The CDR3 spells CASSYRGTSGRANEQYF. The CDR3 DNA is TGTGCCAGCAGTTACCGAGGCACAAGCGGGAGGGCGAACGAGCAGTACTTC.

The chain has TRBV19 and TRBJ2-3; TRBD2 is a possible D gene (5 bases). The length of the CDR3 is 15 residues. V gave up 5 bases and J gave up 2 bases, with 14 bases separating them. Germline V lookup: CDR1 LNHDA, CDR2 SQIVND (reference sequence). CDR3 in DNA: TGTGCCAGTAGTGTCGAGACGGGATTCACAGATACGCAGTATTTT. Protein sequence: CASSVETGFTDTQYF. The whole variable domain, remainder taken from reference TRBV19 and TRBJ2-3, is DGGITQSPKYLFRKEGQNVTLSCEQNLNHDAMYWYRQDPGQGLRLIYYSQIVNDFQKGDIAEGYSVSREKKESFPLTVTSAQKNPTAFYLCASSVETGFTDTQYFGPGTRLTVL.

This clonotype was detected only a few times. The chain couples TRBV28 to TRBJ2-3, with D possibly called TRBD1 or TRBD2 (5 bases each). Germline CDR1 MDHEN, CDR2 SYDVKM. Deletions cut 5 bases from V and 3 bases from J, with 18 bases between. The CDR3 is 16 amino acids. The CDR3 loop reads CASSLYRDRGTDTQYF. Here the CDR3 DNA reads TGTGCCAGCAGTCTGTATCGGGACCGAGGTACAGATACGCAGTATTTT.

This clonotype was seen a handful of times. This chain connects TRBV20-1 to TRBJ2-1, with unresolved D. This CDR3 is built from 16 residues. The germline V and J ends were trimmed by 2 bases and 6 bases, with 20 bases remaining between them. Germline values: CDR1 DFQATT, CDR2 SNEGSKA (reference sequence). The CDR3 bases are TGCAGTGCTAGACCACCCGCTAGGGCCGTGGGCAATGAGCAGTTCTTC. Translated, it gives CSARPPARAVGNEQFF.

This clonotype was counted many times. The J gene is TRBJ1-4, the V gene TRBV25-1; D is unresolved. The CDR3 loop spans 15 amino acids. Germline V gives CDR1 MGHDK, CDR2 SYGVNS. The germline V and J ends were trimmed by 1 base and 3 bases, with 9 bases remaining between them. The CDR3 protein is CASSESYNPNEKLFF. The CDR3 region has the DNA TGTGCCAGCAGTGAATCCTATAACCCTAATGAAAAACTGTTTTTT.

The chain is built from TRBV7-9 and TRBJ1-2; D call uncertain. Germline assignment: CDR1 SEHNR and CDR2 FQNEAQ (reference sequence). This CDR3 comprises 13 residues. With 2 bases removed from V and 6 bases from J, the gap between germline ends came to 10 bases. The DNA of the CDR3 is TGTGCCAGCAGCTTATGGGTTACTGATGGCTACACCTTC. Residues: CASSLWVTDGYTF.

The chain joins TRBV20-1 to TRBJ2-3; 7 bases agree with TRBD1. CDR1 is DFQATT and CDR2 is SNEGSKA in the germline V gene (reference sequence). The length of the CDR3 is 15 residues. J gave up 1 base and V 0 bases, and 4 bases lay outside the gene matches. The CDR3 protein is CSARDLGTGTDTQYF. CDR3 sequence (DNA): TGCAGTGCTAGAGATCTTGGGACAGGCACAGATACGCAGTATTTT.

This clonotype was observed at least ten times. CDR3 residues: CASSRDRNNSPLHF. DNA for the CDR3: TGTGCCAGCAGCCGGGACAGGAATAATTCACCCCTCCACTTT. The rearrangement joins TRBV4-2 to TRBJ1-6; 8 bases match TRBD1. This CDR3 spans 14 amino acids. Germline V gene lookup returns CDR1 LGHNA and CDR2 YNFKEQ. J lost 5 bases, V lost 4 bases, and 1 base had no gene match.

This chain links TRBV7-8 with TRBJ2-7; 14 bases map to TRBD2. CDR1 SGHVS and CDR2 FQNEAQ come from the germline V gene. The CDR3 contains 15 residues. J lost 6 bases, V lost 5 bases, and 6 bases had no gene match. Here the CDR3 reads CASSRGLAGVSEQYF. The CDR3 bases are TGTGCCAGCAGCCGGGGACTAGCGGGAGTCTCCGAGCAGTACTTC.

This clonotype appeared many times. This chain uses TRBV5-1 with TRBJ2-2, with TRBD1 matching over 9 bases. This CDR3 contains 14 residues. Trimming removed 7 bases from V and 7 bases from J; junction bases left unmatched: 8. Germline V gene data show CDR1 as SGHRS and CDR2 as YFSETQ. CDR3 in DNA: TGCGCCAGCCTCCTGGGACAGGGAGTCGGGGAGCTGTTTTTT. This codes for CASLLGQGVGELFF.

The chain is built from TRBV7-7 and TRBJ2-5, with D perhaps TRBD1 (6 bases). Germline V CDR1 and CDR2: SSHAT, FNYEAQ (reference sequence). The CDR3 consists of 14 residues. Trimming pared 5 bases from V and 1 base from J, leaving 11 bases between. CDR3 DNA sequence: TGTGCCAGCAGCCTCAGGGGTATCCAAGAGACCCAGTACTTC. Its protein product is CASSLRGIQETQYF.

J is TRBJ2-5 and V is TRBV7-8, with a weak D call TRBD1 (5 bases). The CDR3 covers 14 residues. The V gene lost 1 base and the J gene lost 4 bases, with 10 bases spanning the gap. In germline, CDR1 is SGHVS, CDR2 FQNEAQ. CDR3 sequence reads: CASSLVGQGETQYF. CDR3 nucleotide sequence: TGTGCCAGCAGCTTAGTGGGGCAGGGAGAGACCCAGTACTTC.

This clonotype was recorded many times. CDR3: CAISESVRTSGRRGIGNEQFF. The CDR3 region has the DNA TGTGCCATCAGTGAGTCGGTCAGGACTAGCGGGAGAAGGGGGATAGGCAATGAGCAGTTCTTC. The chain carries TRBV10-3 and TRBJ2-1, with 13 bases lining up with TRBD2. The J segment lost 6 bases and the V segment lost 0 bases, leaving 17 bases of the junction unmatched. The CDR3 contains 21 residues. Germline CDR1 reads ENHRY; CDR2 reads SYGVKD.

This clonotype was observed a few times. The chain couples TRBV5-1 to TRBJ2-5; D is ambiguous. This CDR3 contains 15 residues. V was clipped by 0 bases and J by 5 bases, with 14 bases between them. Per the germline V gene, CDR1 is SGHRS and CDR2 is YFSETQ. CDR3 coding DNA: TGCGCCAGCAGCTTGGATCTGGGCCTGGGGGAGACCCAGTACTTC. It translates to CASSLDLGLGETQYF.

This clonotype was counted between two and nine times. This chain joins TRBV4-3 and TRBJ2-1; a weak D match, TRBD2 (5 bases). Germline assignment: CDR1 LGHNA and CDR2 YSLEER. This CDR3 spans 14 amino acids. The ends were cut back, 5 bases at V and 8 bases at J, with 16 bases in the middle. The CDR3 reads CASSASKVRDEQFF. CDR3 sequence (DNA): TGCGCCAGCAGCGCGAGTAAGGTGAGGGATGAGCAGTTCTTC.